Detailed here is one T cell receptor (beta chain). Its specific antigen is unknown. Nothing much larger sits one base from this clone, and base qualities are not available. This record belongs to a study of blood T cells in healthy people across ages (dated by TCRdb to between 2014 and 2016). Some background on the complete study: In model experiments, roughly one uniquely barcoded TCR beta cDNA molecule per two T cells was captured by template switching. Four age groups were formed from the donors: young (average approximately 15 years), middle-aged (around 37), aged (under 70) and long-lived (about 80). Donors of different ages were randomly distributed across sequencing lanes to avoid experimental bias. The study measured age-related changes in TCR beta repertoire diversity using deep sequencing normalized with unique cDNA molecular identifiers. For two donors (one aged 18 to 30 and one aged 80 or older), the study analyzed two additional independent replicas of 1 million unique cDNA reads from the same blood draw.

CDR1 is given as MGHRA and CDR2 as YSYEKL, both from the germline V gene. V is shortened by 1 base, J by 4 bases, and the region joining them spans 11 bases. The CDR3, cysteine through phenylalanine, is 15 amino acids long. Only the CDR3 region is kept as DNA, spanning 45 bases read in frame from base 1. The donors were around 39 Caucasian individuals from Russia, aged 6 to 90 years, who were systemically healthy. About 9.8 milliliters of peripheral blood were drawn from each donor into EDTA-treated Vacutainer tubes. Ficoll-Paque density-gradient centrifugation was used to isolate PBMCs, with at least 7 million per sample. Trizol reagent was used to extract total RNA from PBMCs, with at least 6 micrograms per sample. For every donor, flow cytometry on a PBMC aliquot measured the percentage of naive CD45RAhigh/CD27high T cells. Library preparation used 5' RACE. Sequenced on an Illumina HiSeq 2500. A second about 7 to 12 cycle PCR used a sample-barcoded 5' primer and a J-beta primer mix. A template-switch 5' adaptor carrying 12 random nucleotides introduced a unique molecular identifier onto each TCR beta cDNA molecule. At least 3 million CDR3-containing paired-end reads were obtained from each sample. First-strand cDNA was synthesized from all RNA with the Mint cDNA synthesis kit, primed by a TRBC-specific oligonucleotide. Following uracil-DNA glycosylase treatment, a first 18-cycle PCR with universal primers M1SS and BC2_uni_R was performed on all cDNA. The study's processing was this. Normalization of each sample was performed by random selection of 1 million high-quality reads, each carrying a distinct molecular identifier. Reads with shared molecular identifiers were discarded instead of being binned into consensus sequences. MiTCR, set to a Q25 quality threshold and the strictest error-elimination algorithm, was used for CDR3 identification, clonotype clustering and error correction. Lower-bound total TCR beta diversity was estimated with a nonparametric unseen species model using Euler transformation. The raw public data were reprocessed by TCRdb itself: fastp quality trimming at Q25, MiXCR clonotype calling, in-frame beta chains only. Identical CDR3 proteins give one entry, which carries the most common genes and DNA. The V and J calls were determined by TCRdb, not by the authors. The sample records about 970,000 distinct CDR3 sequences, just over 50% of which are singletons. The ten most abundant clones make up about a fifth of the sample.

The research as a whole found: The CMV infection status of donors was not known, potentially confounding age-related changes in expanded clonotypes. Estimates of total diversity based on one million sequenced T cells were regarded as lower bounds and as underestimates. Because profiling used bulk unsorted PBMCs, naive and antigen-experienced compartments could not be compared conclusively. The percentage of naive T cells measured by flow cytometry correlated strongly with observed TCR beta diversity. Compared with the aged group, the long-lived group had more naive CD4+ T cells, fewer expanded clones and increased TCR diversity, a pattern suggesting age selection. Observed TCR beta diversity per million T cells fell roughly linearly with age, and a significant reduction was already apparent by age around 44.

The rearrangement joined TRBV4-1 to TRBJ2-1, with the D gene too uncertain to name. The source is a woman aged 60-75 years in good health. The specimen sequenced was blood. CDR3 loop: CASSQVQSTYNEQFF. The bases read TGCGCCAGCAGCCAAGTACAGAGTACTTACAATGAGCAGTTCTTC.